This T cell receptor beta chain was sequenced for a study of response to subunit inactivated influenza vaccine. Notes on the study in general: T cells newly recruited by each seasonal influenza vaccination are few, the authors suggested.

V shed 7 bases and J shed 5 bases, with 11 bases lying between them. This CDR3 region has 13 residues. The germline CDR1 and CDR2 sequences are KGHDR and SFDVKD. With regard to this clonotype: Its antigen is currently unknown.

TCRdb analysed the RT-PCR reads with MiXCR anew, one entry per CDR3 protein. The data contain around 520,000 distinct CDR3 sequences, 25% of them singletons. The origin of this receptor is a man aged 50 to 59 who received an inactivated influenza vaccine. This sample comprised CD4+ T cells sorted from PBMCs, obtained less than 6 days after vaccination. This sequence joins TRBV24-1 and TRBJ1-5; D gene uncertain. CDR3 sequence: CATSVSGHQPQHF. As DNA, the CDR3 is TGTGCCACCAGCGTCAGCGGGCATCAGCCCCAGCATTTT.